This TCR beta chain originates from a study of regulatory T cells in long-lasting Graves disease. Library construction for TCR beta used iRepertoire HTBI primers and Arm-PCR of CDR3 regions. TCRdb re-called the multiplex PCR reads through MiXCR, storing one row per CDR3 protein. The table lists around 470,000 distinct CDR3 sequences, 13% to 15% of them singletons, with roughly 15% in the top ten. Time point noted: newly diagnosed GD, antithyroid drugs for less than 3 months. PBMC RNA served as the TCR library source. The source of the patients was an endocrinology department in Xi'an, China. The CDR3 has 15 residues. V was pared by 5 bases and J by 5 bases, with 7 bases of the junction left unmatched. The germline CDR1 and CDR2 sequences are SEHNR and FQNEAQ (reference sequence). These same records also appear under a second study, on T cells in Graves' hyperthyroidism and ophthalmopathy. From that study: The model forecast ophthalmopathy, anticipating it by a median around 6.4 months before onset.

The clonotype comes from a woman between 50 and 59 years old with Graves disease. Source: peripheral blood mononuclear cells (PBMCs), taken at new diagnosis, from a patient treated with antithyroid drugs. The chain is built from TRBV7-9 and TRBJ2-5; 11 bases are shared with TRBD2. The CDR3 loop reads CASSVGLAGRETQYF. The CDR3 DNA follows: TGTGCCAGCAGCGTCGGACTAGCGGGCCGGGAGACCCAGTACTTC.